These 18 T cell receptor beta chains came from one sample sequenced in a study of blood T cell repertoires in COVID-19. Repertoires were generated with immunoSEQ multiplex PCR, while TCRdb's copy carries only in-frame clones and drops some. The sample includes under 200,000 clones, 86% seen only once; the top ten take 20% to 25%. Sequenced sample: PBMCs or T cells enriched from blood (not recorded which). The receptors shown here come from a woman in her thirties or forties in a cohort exposed to, infected with or recovered from COVID-19 (not recorded which).

The genes are TRBV4-2 and TRBJ2-1; D perhaps matches TRBD2 (7 bases). CDR1 LGHNA and CDR2 YNFKEQ come from the germline V gene. Between the trimmed V and J ends, which lost 0 bases and 6 bases, there was a span of 24 bases. The CDR3 runs to 19 residues. The CDR3 bases are TGTGCCAGCAGCCAAGATTACCTCCTTTGGGCGGGGGCCCCCAATGAGCAGTTCTTC. Translating gives CASSQDYLLWAGAPNEQFF.

This clone has a handful of counts. The V and J genes are TRBV19 and TRBJ1-1, with 8 bases that match TRBD1. Germline trimming cut 3 bases from V and 6 bases from J; bases unmatched to any gene: 9. The CDR3 is 15 residues long. Germline V gene data show CDR1 as LNHDA and CDR2 as SQIVND (reference sequence). The CDR3 protein is CASSITGTGEPEAFF. As DNA, the CDR3 is TGTGCCAGTAGTATCACCGGGACAGGAGAACCTGAAGCTTTCTTT.

V and J are TRBV30 and TRBJ2-7; 11 bases fit TRBD2. J gave up 2 bases and V 4 bases, and 7 bases lay outside the gene matches. The CDR3 sequence is 15 residues long. Germline CDR1 GTSNPN, CDR2 SVGIG (reference sequence). The CDR3 here is CAWILGTSGTYEQYF. CDR3 nucleotides: TGTGCCTGGATCCTCGGGACTAGCGGAACCTACGAGCAGTACTTC.

The chain uses TRBV10-2 and TRBJ1-4; 8 positions agree with TRBD1. CDR3 length: 15 amino acids. The germline V gene has CDR1 WSHSY and CDR2 SAAADI. V gave up 5 bases and J gave up 7 bases; unmatched junction bases: 9. As DNA, the CDR3 is TGCGCCAGCAGTCCGAGGACAGGGAGGGTTGAAAAACTGTTTTTT. This gives the protein CASSPRTGRVEKLFF.

J is TRBJ1-6 and V is TRBV6-2 or TRBV6-3; 9 nucleotides line up with TRBD1. With V trimmed by 7 bases and J by 9 bases, 13 bases remained unmatched. The CDR3 has 16 residues. CDR1 and CDR2 from the germline V gene are MNHEY and SVGEGT. CDR3 sequence reads: CASTPRTGEGSSPLHF. The CDR3 nucleotides read TGTGCCAGCACCCCCCGGACAGGGGAAGGGAGTTCACCCCTCCACTTT.

The chain uses TRBV5-1 and TRBJ1-3, with D maybe TRBD1 (5 bases). The CDR3 has 17 residues. V lost 2 bases, J lost 0 bases, and 15 bases lay in between. Germline V gene data show CDR1 as SGHRS and CDR2 as YFSETQ. The CDR3 sequence is CASSLGVGALSGNTIYF. The CDR3 bases are TGCGCCAGCAGCTTAGGAGTAGGGGCCCTCTCTGGAAACACCATATATTTT. Supplemented by reference TRBV5-1 and TRBJ1-3, the full variable domain reads KAGVTQTPRYLIKTRGQQVTLSCSPISGHRSVSWYQQTPGQGLQFLFEYFSETQRNKGNFPGRFSGRQFSNSRSEMNVSTLELGDSALYLCASSLGVGALSGNTIYFGEGSWLTVV.

The rearrangement joins TRBV6-2 or TRBV6-3 to TRBJ1-1; D may be TRBD1 (5 bases). Trimming removed 3 bases at V and 0 bases at J, with 11 bases between. CDR1 MNHEY and CDR2 SVGEGT come from the germline V gene. This CDR3 spans 15 amino acids. The CDR3 loop reads CASSYLGGVNTEAFF. The CDR3 coding sequence is TGTGCCAGCAGTTATCTGGGGGGGGTGAACACTGAAGCTTTCTTT.

The V and J genes are TRBV4-3 and TRBJ1-3, with unresolved D. This CDR3 is built from 15 residues. The V end lost 2 bases, the J end lost 4 bases, and 12 bases lay between the germline ends. Germline values: CDR1 LGHNA, CDR2 YSLEER. This CDR3 reads CASSQLTGAGNTIYF. CDR3 DNA sequence: TGCGCCAGCAGCCAACTTACTGGAGCGGGAAACACCATATATTTT.

The chain employs TRBV11-2 and TRBJ2-7; perhaps TRBD1 as D (6 bases). Germline assignment: CDR1 SGHAT and CDR2 FQNNGV. V was pared by 2 bases and J by 2 bases, with 13 bases between. This CDR3 is 15 amino acids long. CDR3 amino acids: CASSLTPAGAYEQYF. The CDR3 DNA reads TGTGCCAGCAGCTTAACCCCGGCAGGGGCCTACGAGCAGTACTTC.

This clone was observed a handful of times. CDR3 residues: CASSHPRQGAGQPQHF. Here the CDR3 DNA reads TGTGCCAGCAGCCACCCGAGACAGGGGGCCGGTCAGCCCCAGCATTTT. The gene calls are TRBV21-1 and TRBJ1-5; the DNA was not compared with TRBD1, the D call given in the table. TRBV21-1 is listed as a pseudogene. This CDR3 is built from 16 residues.

The chain recombines TRBV12-3 or TRBV12-4 with TRBJ2-1; tentative D call: TRBD2 (6 bases). The CDR3 loop spans 12 amino acids. V lost 5 bases and J 7 bases, leaving 9 bases between the germline ends. The CDR3 DNA sequence: TGTGCCAGCAGTACCAGCGGGAATGAGCAGTTCTTC. Encoded protein: CASSTSGNEQFF.

V is TRBV27 and J is TRBJ2-7; a weak D match, TRBD1 (5 bases). The CDR3 spans 13 residues. The V and J ends lost 1 base and 5 bases respectively, with 9 bases between them. Germline loops: CDR1 MNHEY, CDR2 SMNVEV (reference sequence). Here the CDR3 DNA reads TGTGCCAGCAGTTTATTTAGGGGCCACGAGCAGTACTTC. As protein: CASSLFRGHEQYF.

The V gene is TRBV5-5, the J gene TRBJ2-5; 7 bases match TRBD1. CDR3 size: 16 residues. Trimming at V came to 0 bases and at J to 4 bases, leaving 9 bases not matched to a gene. CDR1 and CDR2 from the germline V gene are SGHKS and YYEKEE (reference sequence). The CDR3 sequence: CASSLGPPGGVETQYF. CDR3 sequence (DNA): TGTGCCAGCAGCTTGGGTCCACCAGGGGGAGTAGAGACCCAGTACTTC. Full variable domain (rest looked up from reference TRBV5-5 and TRBJ2-5): DAGVTQSPTHLIKTRGQQVTLRCSPISGHKSVSWYQQVLGQGPQFIFQYYEKEERGRGNFPDRFSARQFPNYSSELNVNALLLGDSALYLCASSLGPPGGVETQYFGPGTRLLVL.

This clone was seen just once. This chain uses TRBV7-2 with TRBJ2-1; 11 nucleotides match TRBD2. V lost 5 bases, J lost 4 bases, and 7 bases stayed unmatched. This CDR3 has 16 residues. Germline-derived CDR1 and CDR2 are SGHTA and FQGNSA. The CDR3 DNA reads TGTGCCAGCAGCCTTACTAGCGGGGGAACTTACAATGAGCAGTTCTTC. This sequence encodes CASSLTSGGTYNEQFF.

The chain recombines TRBV27 with TRBJ1-5, with TRBD1 matching 8 bases. V dropped 1 base and J dropped 12; count of bases not matched to a gene: 8. CDR1 MNHEY and CDR2 SMNVEV come from the germline V gene (reference sequence). CDR3 length: 14 residues. The DNA for the CDR3 is TGTGCCAGCAGTTTATTTCGGGACAGGAGGTTCCAGCATTTT. It yields the protein CASSLFRDRRFQHF.

The V gene is TRBV25-1, the J gene TRBJ2-5; TRBD2 agrees at 9 bases. The CDR3 has 17 residues. CDR1 MGHDK and CDR2 SYGVNS come from the germline V gene. Unmatched junction bases numbered 17, after V lost 9 bases and J lost 3 bases. The chain's CDR3 is CARLRPSGDRDEETQYF. The CDR3 DNA reads TGTGCCAGGCTGCGGCCTAGCGGGGATCGGGACGAAGAGACCCAGTACTTC.

This clone was seen more than once but under ten times. The chain is built from TRBV28 and TRBJ2-3; 8 nucleotides line up with TRBD2. Trimming took 2 bases from V and 8 from J; bases not matched to a gene: 12. Looked up from germline, CDR1 is MDHEN and CDR2 is SYDVKM. The CDR3 has 16 amino acids. The CDR3 loop reads CASSLRERGRRGTQYF. CDR3 nucleotides: TGTGCCAGCAGTTTAAGGGAGCGGGGGCGCCGGGGTACGCAGTATTTT.

This chain connects TRBV15 to TRBJ2-3, with D possibly TRBD2 on 6 matching bases. V dropped 0 bases and J dropped 2 bases, with 12 bases sitting between them. Germline CDR1 reads LNHNV; CDR2 reads YYDKDF (reference sequence). There are 16 residues in the CDR3. In DNA form, the CDR3 reads TGTGCCACCAGCAGAGATTTTGGGAGGCCCACAGATACGCAGTATTTT. It encodes CATSRDFGRPTDTQYF.